The T cell receptor beta chain under discussion was sequenced for a study of human T cells and chemical hapten exposure. Overall study: Slight differences in pooled library volume were the main source of varying TCR yields across samples. Overall study results and limits: TCRs at a frequency above 1 in 1000 stayed unchanged with DPC sensitization.

Individual cDNA molecules had unique molecular identifiers attached to them by the library. In TCRdb, the reads were re-called with MiXCR into one record per CDR3 protein. The sample has about 120,000 distinct CDR3 sequences, less than 10% seen once; the top ten hold approximately 1.5%. RNA extraction used unfractionated whole blood as the source of total RNA. This clonotype was seen ten or more times. Its antigen is unidentified. Specimen: whole blood. The TCR sequence derives from a human donor in good health. Some clones in this sample may be carry-over from other donors' samples.

The CDR3 protein is CSASKAPPNTEAFF. Here the CDR3 DNA reads TGCAGTGCTAGCAAAGCTCCCCCGAACACTGAAGCTTTCTTT. The chain carries TRBV20-1 and TRBJ1-1; D unresolved. The CDR3 is 14 amino acids. V shed 3 bases and J shed 1 base, with 12 bases lying between them. Germline CDR1 DFQATT, CDR2 SNEGSKA (reference sequence).